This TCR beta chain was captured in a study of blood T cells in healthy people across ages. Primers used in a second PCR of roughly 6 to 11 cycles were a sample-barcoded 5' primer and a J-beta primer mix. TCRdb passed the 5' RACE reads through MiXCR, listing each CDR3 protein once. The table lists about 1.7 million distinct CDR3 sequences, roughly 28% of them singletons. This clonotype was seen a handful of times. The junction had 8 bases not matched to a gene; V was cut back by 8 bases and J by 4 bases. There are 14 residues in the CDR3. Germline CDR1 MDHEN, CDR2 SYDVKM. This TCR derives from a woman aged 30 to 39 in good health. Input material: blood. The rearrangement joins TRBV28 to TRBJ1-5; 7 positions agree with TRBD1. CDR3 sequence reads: CASYPGQRNQPQHF. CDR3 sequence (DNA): TGTGCCAGCTACCCGGGACAGAGAAATCAGCCCCAGCATTTT.